These 17 T cell receptor beta chains share one sample of origin, sequenced in a study of cytomegalovirus exposure and HLA in healthy donors. PCR was performed using 60 Vbeta and 13 Jbeta primers. Produced via immunoSEQ multiplex PCR; TCRdb's table is partial and in-frame only. Here the sample spans some 150,000 clones, around four fifths being singletons. Material: PBMCs. Receptors originate from a woman between 50 and 59 years old in good health and CMV-seropositive.

The chain links TRBV7-6 to TRBJ1-3, with 7 bases matching TRBD1. The CDR3 length is 17 residues. V was clipped by 0 bases and J by 0 bases; unmatched bases: 5. Germline V gene data show CDR1 as SGHVS and CDR2 as FNYEAQ. CDR3 amino acids: CASSLARDSLSGNTIYF. The CDR3 bases are TGTGCCAGCAGCTTAGCGCGGGACAGCCTCTCTGGAAACACCATATATTTT.

This sequence joins TRBV20-1 and TRBJ2-7, with D unclear. V lost 3 bases to trimming and J lost 4 bases, with 7 bases between them. CDR3 length equals 11 residues. Germline loops: CDR1 DFQATT, CDR2 SNEGSKA (reference sequence). The CDR3 loop reads CSASRPYEQYF. Written as DNA, the CDR3 is TGCAGTGCTAGCAGGCCTTACGAGCAGTACTTC.

This clone occurred once. This chain uses TRBV5-8 with TRBJ1-2; 11 bases line up with TRBD1. Germline V CDR1 and CDR2: SGHTS, YDEGEE. The CDR3 extends over 14 amino acids. The trim removed 4 bases at V and 8 bases at J, leaving 7 bases unmatched. As DNA, the CDR3 is TGTGCCAGCAGCACGGGACAGGGGGTAGTAGGCTACACCTTC. Amino acids: CASSTGQGVVGYTF.

The chain combines TRBV2 with TRBJ1-4; TRBD1 agrees at 7 bases. This CDR3 has 15 amino acids. Germline V lookup: CDR1 SNHLY, CDR2 FYNNEI. With V trimmed by 6 bases and J by 8 bases, 12 bases remained unmatched. CDR3 amino acids: CASRQTGDPQEKLFF. The CDR3 DNA sequence: TGTGCCAGCAGGCAAACAGGGGATCCACAGGAAAAACTGTTTTTT.

The chain couples TRBV2 to TRBJ1-2; 9 nucleotides align to TRBD1. CDR1 SNHLY and CDR2 FYNNEI come from the germline V gene. The CDR3 is 17 residues long. V shed 4 bases and J 6 bases; nucleotides not matched to a gene: 15. The CDR3 DNA is TGTGCCAGCAGTGTAGAGGGACCGGGACAGGGAATGCATGGCTACACCTTC. The encoded protein is CASSVEGPGQGMHGYTF.

This clone has only a few counts. The chain recombines TRBV19 with TRBJ2-3; D possibly corresponds to TRBD2 (5 bases). CDR3 length: 16 amino acids. Per the germline V gene, CDR1 is LNHDA and CDR2 is SQIVND (reference sequence). Trimming took 5 bases from V and 0 from J, leaving 15 bases between them. The CDR3 DNA sequence: TGTGCCAGTAGTGATAGAGGGTGGACTAGCACAGATACGCAGTATTTT. Translation: CASSDRGWTSTDTQYF.

This clone was picked up one time. This sample also contains other DNA sequences that code for the same CDR3. This chain uses TRBV15 with TRBJ1-1; no reliable D call. V was shortened by 8 bases and J by 0 bases, with 10 bases between the two germline ends. This CDR3 has 13 amino acids. Germline CDR1 is LNHNV and CDR2 is YYDKDF (reference sequence). The CDR3 region is CATSRDMNTEAFF. The CDR3, as DNA: TGTGCCACCTCTCGAGATATGAACACTGAAGCTTTCTTT.

This chain joins TRBV29-1 and TRBJ2-2; no firm D call. This CDR3 is 14 amino acids long. The V gene's germline CDR1 is SQVTM and CDR2 ANQGSEA. V was clipped by 4 bases and J by 6 bases, with 15 bases between them. CDR3 protein: CSVAQTLAPGELFF. In DNA form, the CDR3 reads TGCAGCGTTGCACAGACCTTGGCACCCGGGGAGCTGTTTTTT.

This chain uses TRBV18 with TRBJ1-5; 8 nucleotides line up with TRBD1. Looked up from germline, CDR1 is KGHSH and CDR2 is LQKENI. V shed 2 bases, J shed 5 bases, and the junction held 8 bases outside the gene matches. This CDR3 region has 16 residues. The CDR3 region is CASSPKRQGLDQPQHF. The CDR3 bases are TGTGCCAGCTCACCAAAGAGACAGGGGTTGGATCAGCCCCAGCATTTT.

V gene TRBV28 combines with J gene TRBJ2-7; the match to TRBD2 covers 7 bases. Germline CDR1 and CDR2: MDHEN and SYDVKM. Trimming took 3 bases from V and 2 from J; bases not matched to a gene: 10. This CDR3 region has 16 residues. CDR3 in amino acids: CASSFALADLTYEQYF. The CDR3 nucleotides read TGTGCCAGCAGTTTCGCCCTAGCGGATCTTACCTACGAGCAGTACTTC.

This clone was recorded once. This chain uses TRBV7-2 with TRBJ2-2; maybe TRBD2 (6 bases). Germline assignment: CDR1 SGHTA and CDR2 FQGNSA. The CDR3 totals 19 residues. The germline V and J ends were trimmed by 1 base and 4 bases, with 22 bases remaining between them. The CDR3 here is CASSLDVWAGTGGTGELFF. The CDR3, as DNA: TGTGCCAGCAGCTTAGACGTCTGGGCCGGGACTGGGGGCACCGGGGAGCTGTTTTTT.

About this clone itself: Other DNA sequences of this sample code for an identical CDR3. This chain links TRBV5-4 with TRBJ2-1; TRBD2 might be the D (7 bases). From germline, CDR1 is SGHNT and CDR2 YYREEE (reference sequence). The CDR3 runs 15 residues. V lost 3 bases to trimming and J lost 2 bases, with 12 bases between them. The CDR3 loop is CASSSAGATYNEQFF. CDR3 nucleotide sequence: TGTGCCAGCAGCTCTGCGGGGGCCACCTACAATGAGCAGTTCTTC. Together with reference TRBV5-4 and TRBJ2-1, the CDR3 gives the full variable domain: ETGVTQSPTHLIKTRGQQVTLRCSSQSGHNTVSWYQQALGQGPQFIFQYYREEENGRGNFPPRFSGLQFPNYSSELNVNALELDDSALYLCASSSAGATYNEQFFGPGTRLTVL.

The gene calls are TRBV30 and TRBJ1-3; no clear D. V was pared by 0 bases and J by 4 bases, with 7 bases between. This CDR3 is 13 amino acids long. Germline V CDR1 and CDR2: GTSNPN, SVGIG (reference sequence). The CDR3 here is CAWSVGGGNTIYF. CDR3 bases: TGTGCCTGGAGTGTAGGAGGGGGAAACACCATATATTTT.

The chain combines TRBV11-3 with TRBJ2-5, with 10 positions matching TRBD2. The CDR3 is made up of 15 amino acids. In germline, CDR1 is SGHNT, CDR2 YENEEA. V was pared by 1 base and J by 5 bases, with 4 bases of the junction left unmatched. The CDR3 DNA reads TGTGCCAGCAGCTTAGCCCTAGCGGGGGCGGAGACCCAGTACTTC. Translated: CASSLALAGAETQYF.

This chain joins TRBV29-1 and TRBJ2-3; 8 bases are a match to TRBD2. The V and J ends lost 4 bases and 2 bases, in that order; junction bases with no gene match: 5. Germline V gives CDR1 SQVTM, CDR2 ANQGSEA. There are 14 residues in the CDR3. CDR3 coding DNA: TGCAGCGTTGCTACGGGAGGGCCCACAGATACGCAGTATTTT. This codes for CSVATGGPTDTQYF.

This chain uses TRBV28 with TRBJ1-4; 8 bases match TRBD1. The CDR3 contains 14 residues. Germline trimming cut 6 bases from V and 10 bases from J; bases unmatched to any gene: 10. CDR1 is MDHEN and CDR2 is SYDVKM in the germline V gene. The CDR3 sequence: CASSPGQGGGKLFF. For the CDR3, the DNA is TGTGCCAGCAGCCCCGGACAGGGAGGGGGAAAACTGTTTTTT.

This sequence joins TRBV7-2 and TRBJ1-2; D is unclear. The CDR3 is 14 residues long. The V end was cut by 4 bases, the J end by 1 base, with 10 bases between. Germline assignment: CDR1 SGHTA and CDR2 FQGNSA. The CDR3: CASSSRLNNYGYTF. The CDR3 coding sequence is TGTGCCAGCAGCTCCAGACTCAATAACTATGGCTACACCTTC.